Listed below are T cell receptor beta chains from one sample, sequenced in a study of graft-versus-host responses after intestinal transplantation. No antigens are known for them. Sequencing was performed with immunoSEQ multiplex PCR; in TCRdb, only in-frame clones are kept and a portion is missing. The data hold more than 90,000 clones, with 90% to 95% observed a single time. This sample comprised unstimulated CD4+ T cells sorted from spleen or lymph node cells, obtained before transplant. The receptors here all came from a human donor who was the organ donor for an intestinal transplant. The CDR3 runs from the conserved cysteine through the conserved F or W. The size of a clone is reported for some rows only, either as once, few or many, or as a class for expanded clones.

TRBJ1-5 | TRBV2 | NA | CASSETQGDFYQPQHF
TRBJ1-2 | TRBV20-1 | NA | CSGTGNYGYTF
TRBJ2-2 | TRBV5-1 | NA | CASRFTGDTGELFF
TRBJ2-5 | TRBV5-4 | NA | CASSVRTGGETQYF
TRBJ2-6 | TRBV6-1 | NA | CASRVGANVLTF
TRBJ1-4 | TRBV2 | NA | CASSDREADEKLFF
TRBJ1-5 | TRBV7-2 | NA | CASSLVGGGDGQPQHF
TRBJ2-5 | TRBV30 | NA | CAWSVPLTQETQYF
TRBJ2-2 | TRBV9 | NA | CASSGRTGGTNTGELFF
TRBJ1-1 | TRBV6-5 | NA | CASRIVRDTEAFF
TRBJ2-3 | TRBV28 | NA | CASSFHDDIREHTQYF
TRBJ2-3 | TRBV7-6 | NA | CASSLAPYLVGRAIDTQYF
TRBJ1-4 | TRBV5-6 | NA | CASSFMIQGDEKLFF
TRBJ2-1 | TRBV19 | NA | CASSIAAGGSYNEQFF
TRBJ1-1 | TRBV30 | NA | CAWSVKKGTGNTPEAFF
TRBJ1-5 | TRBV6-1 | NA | CASGNWERSNQPQHF
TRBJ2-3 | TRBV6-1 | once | CASSEMRDTQYF
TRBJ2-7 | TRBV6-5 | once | CASSSATGQGGYEQYF